This T cell receptor (beta chain) was observed in a study of persistence of HIV-infected CD4 T cells. Study-level background: Suppressive ART had lasted a median of about eight years. Study findings and constraints: CMV- and Gag-responding cells had lower TCRbeta richness than CD3/CD28-responding cells.

Nonspecific anti-CD3/anti-CD28 bead stimulation represents the broad CD4+ T cell repertoire. Responding CD4+ T cells were sorted by upregulation of both CD40 ligand and CD69. PBMCs were depleted of CD8+ T cells before stimulation. This clone showed up just once. Antigen unknown. The immunoSEQ assay was version 4, run in survey mode. The data were produced by immunoSEQ multiplex PCR, yet TCRdb's version contains in-frame clones alone and is incomplete. The table includes tens of thousands of clones, around 89% detected once. The CDR3 runs to 13 residues. Germline-derived CDR1 and CDR2 are SGHNT and YYREEE (reference sequence). Trimming removed 4 bases from V and 7 bases from J, with 14 bases in between.

The chain employs TRBV5-4 and TRBJ1-2; the D is unclear. The sample consisted of CD4+ T cells sorted from PBMCs after approximately 18-hour stimulation, taken from a patient who received antiretroviral therapy. The source of this sequence is an adult woman with HIV who was CMV-seropositive. CDR3 loop: CASSPLGRAGYTF. As DNA, the CDR3 is TGTGCCAGCAGCCCGTTGGGTAGGGCTGGCTACACCTTC.